These 29 T cell receptor beta chains were all obtained from the same sample, sequenced in a study of regulatory T cells in long-lasting Graves disease. Time point here: newly diagnosed GD, antithyroid drugs for less than 3 months. Scientists built the TCR library using RNA that was extracted from PBMCs. Construction of the TCR beta libraries employed iRepertoire HTBI primers in conjunction with Arm-PCR of CDR3 regions. TCRdb re-derived calls from the multiplex PCR reads in MiXCR, one entry per CDR3 protein. The sample has about 210,000 distinct CDR3 sequences; less than 20% are singletons. The same sample was also used in a study of T cells in Graves' hyperthyroidism and ophthalmopathy.

The source material was peripheral blood mononuclear cells (PBMCs), sampled at new diagnosis, from a patient treated with antithyroid drugs. All receptors come from a woman aged 30 to 39 with Graves disease.

The rearrangement uses TRBV19 and TRBJ2-7; 12 bases are shared with TRBD1. The V gene end was trimmed by 4 bases and the J gene end by 7 bases; junction bases not matched to a gene: 5. CDR1 and CDR2 from the germline V gene are LNHDA and SQIVND (reference sequence). The CDR3 length is 14 residues. The CDR3 nucleotides read TGTGCCAGTAGTACGGGACAGGGGGCAAGGGAGCAGTACTTC. This gives the protein CASSTGQGAREQYF.

V and J are TRBV5-6 and TRBJ1-2; D gene uncertain. The V and J ends lost 0 bases and 0 bases respectively, with 9 bases between them. The CDR3 runs 15 residues. In germline, CDR1 is SGHDT, CDR2 YYEEEE. The DNA of the CDR3 is TGTGCCAGCAGCTTGGACCGAGGAGCTAACTATGGCTACACCTTC. It translates to CASSLDRGANYGYTF.

This clonotype occurred many times. J is TRBJ2-1 and V is TRBV7-9; TRBD1 might be the D (7 bases). This CDR3 is built from 16 residues. Between the trimmed V and J ends, which lost 4 bases and 4 bases, there was a span of 17 bases. CDR1 is SEHNR and CDR2 is FQNEAQ in the germline V gene (reference sequence). CDR3 DNA: TGTGCCAGCAGCTCGGACGACAGGGAGGAGTACAATGAGCAGTTCTTC. Its translation is CASSSDDREEYNEQFF.

V is TRBV9 and J is TRBJ2-5; tentatively, D is TRBD2 (7 bases). This CDR3 is built from 16 residues. The ends were cut back, 3 bases at V and 7 bases at J, with 22 bases in the middle. The germline CDR1 and CDR2 sequences are SGDLS and YYNGEE. The CDR3 DNA follows: TGTGCCAGCAGCGGTCTTAAAGAGAGGGGGGAGGGGACCCAGTACTTC. Amino acids: CASSGLKERGEGTQYF. Filled out from reference TRBV9 and TRBJ2-5, the complete variable domain reads DSGVTQTPKHLITATGQRVTLRCSPRSGDLSVYWYQQSLDQGLQFLIQYYNGEERAKGNILERFSAQQFPDLHSELNLSSLELGDSALYFCASSGLKERGEGTQYFGPGTRLLVL.

This clonotype was counted ten times or more. The J gene is TRBJ1-2, the V gene TRBV9; 9 nucleotides align to TRBD1. The CDR3 length is 15 residues. Germline V gene data show CDR1 as SGDLS and CDR2 as YYNGEE. V lost 4 bases to trimming and J lost 7 bases; unmatched junction nucleotides: 11. CDR3 nucleotides: TGTGCCAGCAGCCCCGTTACAGGGGGCGAGGGTGGCTACACCTTC. Amino acids: CASSPVTGGEGGYTF.

This clonotype was seen only a few times. The rearrangement joins TRBV4-2 to TRBJ2-3; 7 bases match TRBD1. In germline, CDR1 is LGHNA, CDR2 YNFKEQ. With 2 bases clipped from V and 0 bases from J, the junction kept 8 bases outside the gene matches. CDR3 length: 17 residues. In DNA form, the CDR3 reads TGTGCCAGCAGCCAACGCCGACCGGGACAGAGCACAGATACGCAGTATTTT. It is translated as CASSQRRPGQSTDTQYF.

This clonotype was recorded many times. The gene calls are TRBV2 and TRBJ2-5; D not certain. Trimming took 4 bases from V and 11 from J, leaving 17 bases between them. CDR3 length: 13 residues. Germline CDR1 and CDR2: SNHLY and FYNNEI. Here the CDR3 reads CASSGASFAPQYF. CDR3 sequence (DNA): TGTGCCAGCAGTGGAGCGTCCTTCGCCCCTCAGTACTTC.

This clonotype showed up many times. The chain recombines TRBV30 with TRBJ1-1, with TRBD1 as a possible D gene (6 bases). Per germline, CDR1 GTSNPN and CDR2 SVGIG (reference sequence). V was clipped by 8 bases and J by 1 base, with 17 bases between them. The CDR3 extends over 14 amino acids. DNA for the CDR3: TGTGCCCGCCGGTCAAGGGGGGCGAACACTGAAGCTTTCTTT. Its translation is CARRSRGANTEAFF.

This clonotype appeared many times. This sequence joins TRBV2 and TRBJ2-5; 10 bases are a match to TRBD2. The CDR3 runs 16 residues. The V gene's germline CDR1 is SNHLY and CDR2 FYNNEI. V shed 5 bases, J shed 5 bases, and the junction held 11 bases outside the gene matches. The CDR3 protein is CASSPREAGGGETQYF. The DNA of the CDR3 is TGTGCCAGCAGTCCCCGCGAAGCGGGAGGGGGTGAGACCCAGTACTTC.

This clonotype was observed a few times. This likely comes from a read error, as the CDR3 has no conserved phenylalanine or tryptophan at its end. V gene TRBV20-1 combines with J gene TRBJ1-1; possible D gene TRBD1, 5 bases. The V end lost 6 bases, the J end lost 1 base, and 12 bases lay between the germline ends. Germline CDR1 DFQATT, CDR2 SNEGSKA (reference sequence). The CDR3 extends over 13 amino acids. For the CDR3, the DNA is TGCAGTGCGGGAAGGGACGGGAACACTGAAGCTTTCTCT. This encodes CSAGRDGNTEAFS.

The chain has TRBV29-1 and TRBJ2-1; D uncertain. This CDR3 has 14 amino acids. From germline, CDR1 is SQVTM and CDR2 ANQGSEA. With 7 bases removed from V and 2 bases from J, the gap between germline ends came to 15 bases. CDR3 in amino acids: CSEVGVQAYNEQFF. CDR3 in DNA: TGCAGCGAAGTCGGCGTACAAGCCTACAATGAGCAGTTCTTC.

This clonotype has ten or more counts. The rearrangement uses TRBV11-2 and TRBJ2-1, with TRBD2 matching 8 bases. CDR1 SGHAT and CDR2 FQNNGV come from the germline V gene. Trimming took 1 base from V and 7 from J; bases not matched to a gene: 6. The CDR3 contains 15 residues. The CDR3 sequence is CASSLVAGTSNEQFF. The CDR3 DNA follows: TGTGCCAGCAGCTTAGTGGCGGGGACTAGTAATGAGCAGTTCTTC.

This clonotype was found many times. The chain links TRBV2 to TRBJ2-5; D might be TRBD2 (6 bases). Trimming took off 5 bases at V and 4 bases at J, with 14 bases between the two ends. CDR3 length: 14 amino acids. CDR1 SNHLY and CDR2 FYNNEI come from the germline V gene. CDR3 coding DNA: TGTGCCAGCAGTCGACTAGTCGGGGGAGAGACCCAGTACTTC. It encodes CASSRLVGGETQYF.

V usage is TRBV10-3 and J usage is TRBJ1-1, with a tentative D call TRBD1 (5 bases). The CDR3 loop spans 14 amino acids. CDR1 and CDR2 from the germline V gene are ENHRY and SYGVKD. V lost 4 bases and J 1 base, leaving 10 bases between the germline ends. DNA of the CDR3: TGTGCCATCAGTGTGCAGGGTTCGAACACTGAAGCTTTCTTT. Its protein is CAISVQGSNTEAFF.

This clonotype was counted many times. The chain joins TRBV9 to TRBJ2-1; no firm D call. The length of the CDR3 is 12 residues. The germline CDR1 and CDR2 sequences are SGDLS and YYNGEE. Trimming shortened V by 2 bases and J by 15 bases, and 15 bases separated the two germline ends. The CDR3: CASSVNVGSPFF. The CDR3 bases are TGTGCCAGCAGCGTTAATGTAGGAAGTCCGTTCTTC.

This clonotype was counted between two and nine times. V is TRBV5-1 and J is TRBJ2-2; TRBD1 agrees at 8 bases. This CDR3 is 16 amino acids long. Germline CDR1 SGHRS, CDR2 YFSETQ. The ends lost 7 bases at V and 5 bases at J; junction bases unmatched: 13. The CDR3 loop is CASSTLGQGATGELFF. The CDR3 nucleotides are TGCGCCAGCTCTACCCTTGGGCAGGGGGCAACCGGGGAGCTGTTTTTT.

J is TRBJ2-7 and V is TRBV28; TRBD2 is a possible D gene (7 bases). The CDR3 is 14 residues long. In germline, CDR1 is MDHEN, CDR2 SYDVKM. Trimming removed 8 bases from V and 5 bases from J, with 19 bases in between. The CDR3 is CASAYGGAVHEQYF. CDR3 sequence (DNA): TGTGCCAGCGCCTATGGGGGGGCTGTCCACGAGCAGTACTTC.

There are many counts of this clonotype. This rearrangement joins TRBV28 to TRBJ2-2, with a weak D call TRBD2 (5 bases). V was trimmed by 6 bases and J by 5 bases, leaving 10 bases between them. Germline assignment: CDR1 MDHEN and CDR2 SYDVKM. This CDR3 has 13 amino acids. As DNA, the CDR3 is TGTGCCAGCAGCTTAGCGAGGACCGGGGAGCTGTTTTTT. It yields the protein CASSLARTGELFF.

This clonotype was recorded many times. This chain uses TRBV14 with TRBJ2-5; the D gene is possibly TRBD1 (6 bases). The CDR3 has 17 amino acids. Per the germline V gene, CDR1 is SGHDN and CDR2 is FVKESK. The V gene lost 4 bases and the J gene lost 2 bases, with 20 bases spanning the gap. The CDR3, as DNA: TGTGCCAGCAGCCGTTCAACGACAGGAAAAAAACAAGAGACCCAGTACTTC. Residues: CASSRSTTGKKQETQYF.

The J gene is TRBJ1-4, the V gene TRBV5-1; D gene ambiguous. Germline CDR1 is SGHRS and CDR2 is YFSETQ. Between the trimmed V and J ends, which lost 4 bases and 5 bases, there was a span of 18 bases. This CDR3 is 16 amino acids long. The CDR3 sequence is CASSLRADGINEKLFF. Written as DNA, the CDR3 is TGCGCCAGCAGCCTGCGCGCGGACGGGATAAATGAAAAACTGTTTTTT.

About this clonotype: The missing conserved phenylalanine or tryptophan at the end of this CDR3 makes a read error likely. It is unclear where the CDR3 begins or ends on the DNA, so no DNA is shown, and the CDR3 is as TCRdb lists it. The chain links TRBV12-3 or TRBV12-4 to TRBJ2-7; the table's D gene call, TRBD1, was not cross checked with the DNA. The CDR3 comprises 14 residues, both ends counted. The chain's CDR3 is CASGRTGSSYEQCI.

This clonotype was picked up many times. The chain joins TRBV12-3 or TRBV12-4 to TRBJ2-2; 7 nucleotides align to TRBD2. Trimming took 6 bases from V and 5 from J; bases not matched to a gene: 6. This CDR3 is built from 14 residues. CDR3 nucleotides: TGTGCCAGCAGCGCGGGAGTATTGACCGGGGAGCTGTTTTTT. It is translated as CASSAGVLTGELFF.

This clonotype was observed many times. This sequence joins TRBV4-2 and TRBJ2-5; the match to TRBD2 covers 12 bases. The CDR3 runs 16 residues. J was trimmed by 4 bases and V by 4 bases; bases with no gene match: 7. Germline V gene data show CDR1 as LGHNA and CDR2 as YNFKEQ. DNA for the CDR3: TGTGCCAGCAGCCTGCGGACTAGCGGGACTTTAGAGACCCAGTACTTC. This gives the protein CASSLRTSGTLETQYF.

This clonotype was detected ten times or more. Here the CDR3 reads CAWSYGGNQPQHF. CDR3 nucleotide sequence: TGTGCCTGGAGTTATGGGGGCAATCAGCCCCAGCATTTT. The rearrangement joins TRBV30 to TRBJ1-5, with D unclear. The CDR3 extends over 13 amino acids. Germline CDR1 reads GTSNPN; CDR2 reads SVGIG (reference sequence). The ends were cut back, 2 bases at V and 2 bases at J, with 7 bases in the middle.

The V and J genes are TRBV30 and TRBJ1-5; 7 bases are a match to TRBD1. V was pared by 4 bases and J by 2 bases, with 5 bases of the junction left unmatched. Germline V gene lookup returns CDR1 GTSNPN and CDR2 SVGIG (reference sequence). The CDR3 is 14 residues long. The CDR3 DNA follows: TGTGCCTGGAACGCAGGGGGAGGCAATCAGCCCCAGCATTTT. Translated: CAWNAGGGNQPQHF.

Ten or more counts support this clonotype. The chain employs TRBV2 and TRBJ1-6; D gene unclear. Looked up from germline, CDR1 is SNHLY and CDR2 is FYNNEI. CDR3 length equals 14 residues. V lost 7 bases to trimming and J lost 4 bases, with 11 bases between them. CDR3: CASKGPEYNSPLHF. CDR3 sequence (DNA): TGTGCCAGCAAAGGGCCTGAGTATAATTCACCCCTCCACTTT.

This clonotype was detected many times. V usage is TRBV3-1 and J usage is TRBJ2-3; TRBD2 might be the D (5 bases). Looked up from germline, CDR1 is LGHDT and CDR2 is YNNKEL (reference sequence). There are 17 residues in the CDR3. V was shortened by 0 bases and J by 1 base, with 14 bases between the two germline ends. The CDR3 protein is CASSQDWPSTRTDTQYF. In nucleotides, the CDR3 is TGTGCCAGCAGCCAAGATTGGCCTAGCACTCGCACAGATACGCAGTATTTT.

The sample holds many counts of this clonotype. The chain uses TRBV4-1 and TRBJ2-2; D may be TRBD1 or TRBD2 (5 bases each). CDR3 length equals 15 residues. The germline CDR1 and CDR2 sequences are MGHRA and YSYEKL. V dropped 1 base and J dropped 7 bases, with 13 bases sitting between them. The CDR3 loop is CASSQARGAGGELFF. CDR3 nucleotides: TGCGCCAGCAGCCAAGCACGAGGGGCAGGCGGGGAGCTGTTTTTT.

This clonotype was detected ten times or more. This chain uses TRBV15 with TRBJ1-6; D not certain. The CDR3 contains 15 residues. V was pared by 1 base and J by 7 bases, with 11 bases between. The V gene's germline CDR1 is LNHNV and CDR2 YYDKDF (reference sequence). The CDR3 bases are TGTGCCACCAGCAGAGTCCAGACCGCAAATTCACCCCTCCACTTT. It codes for CATSRVQTANSPLHF. The whole variable domain, filled in from reference TRBV15 and TRBJ1-6, reads DAMVIQNPRYQVTQFGKPVTLSCSQTLNHNVMYWYQQKSSQAPKLLFHYYDKDFNNEADTPDNFQSRRPNTSFCFLDIRSPGLGDTAMYLCATSRVQTANSPLHFGNGTRLTVT.